These 25 T cell receptor beta chains came from one sample sequenced in a study of cytomegalovirus exposure and HLA in healthy donors (dated by TCRdb to the late 2010s). Library preparation used the immunoSEQ multiplex PCR assay. For the multiplex PCR, a mixture combining 60 forward primers for TCR Vbeta segments and 13 reverse primers for TCR Jbeta segments was used. Sourced from immuneACCESS, this table was stored by TCRdb with only in-frame sequences that have V and J called. A share of the clones is absent; for the studies checked, an unresolved V gene accounts for under half, and the remainder has no known explanation. For this sample there are about 160,000 clones; roughly four fifths appear just once. The ten top clones hold approximately 1% of the sample. The sequenced sample was PBMCs. These receptors all stem from a woman between 40 and 50 years old in good health and CMV-seronegative.

This chain connects TRBV5-1 to TRBJ2-3, with 10 nucleotides matching TRBD1. The length of the CDR3 is 15 residues. After removal of 0 bases from V and 5 bases from J, the junction contained 3 bases not matched to a gene. Germline loops: CDR1 SGHRS, CDR2 YFSETQ. The CDR3 loop reads CASSLEGTGEDTQYF. DNA for the CDR3: TGCGCCAGCAGCTTGGAAGGGACAGGGGAAGATACGCAGTATTTT.

The chain uses TRBV5-5 and TRBJ1-2; D is perhaps TRBD1 (6 bases). The ends were cut back, 4 bases at V and 12 bases at J, with 19 bases in the middle. The CDR3 totals 13 residues. In germline, CDR1 is SGHKS, CDR2 YYEKEE (reference sequence). The CDR3 is CASSTDGGRGHTF. DNA of the CDR3: TGTGCCAGCAGCACGGATGGGGGCAGGGGCCACACCTTC.

V usage is TRBV9 and J usage is TRBJ2-2; 7 bases line up with TRBD2. Germline values: CDR1 SGDLS, CDR2 YYNGEE. The CDR3 runs 15 residues. Trimming cost V 2 bases and J 1 base; bases outside gene matches: 2. The chain's CDR3 is CASSVGGVNTGELFF. The CDR3 DNA follows: TGTGCCAGCAGCGTTGGGGGGGTGAACACCGGGGAGCTGTTTTTT.

The chain is built from TRBV5-1 and TRBJ1-3; the match to TRBD1 covers 7 bases. V lost 4 bases, J lost 3 bases, and 7 bases stayed unmatched. The length of the CDR3 is 15 residues. Looked up from germline, CDR1 is SGHRS and CDR2 is YFSETQ. CDR3 sequence (DNA): TGCGCCAGCAGCGGGACAGAGATCTTTGGAAACACCATATATTTT. Translation: CASSGTEIFGNTIYF.

This clone was seen once. The CDR3 DNA reads TGTGCCAGCAGCTTAGCCGGGACTAGCATATACGAGCAGTACTTC. Protein: CASSLAGTSIYEQYF. The chain couples TRBV11-3 to TRBJ2-7, with TRBD2 matching 9 bases. The CDR3 spans 15 residues. Germline trimming cut 1 base from V and 4 bases from J; bases unmatched to any gene: 5. The germline V gene has CDR1 SGHNT and CDR2 YENEEA.

This chain links TRBV5-1 with TRBJ2-5, with D possibly being TRBD2 (5 bases). The CDR3 is made up of 15 amino acids. Between the trimmed V and J ends, which lost 4 bases and 2 bases, there was a span of 15 bases. Germline-derived CDR1 and CDR2 are SGHRS and YFSETQ. CDR3 sequence reads: CASSPPETGQETQYF. The DNA of the CDR3 is TGCGCCAGCAGCCCCCCGGAGACGGGGCAAGAGACCCAGTACTTC.

The genes are TRBV6-1 and TRBJ1-3; D might be TRBD1 (5 bases). Germline V gives CDR1 MNHNS, CDR2 SASEGT. CDR3 length: 17 amino acids. Between the trimmed V and J ends, which lost 0 bases and 0 bases, there was a span of 12 bases. The DNA of the CDR3 is TGTGCCAGCAGTGAAGCGCCGGCGGGACCCTCTGGAAACACCATATATTTT. Its translation is CASSEAPAGPSGNTIYF.

This chain connects TRBV5-1 to TRBJ2-3, with 13 bases fitting TRBD2. Germline CDR1 reads SGHRS; CDR2 reads YFSETQ. The CDR3 runs to 18 residues. Losses at the gene ends were 0 bases for V and 2 bases for J; bases not matched to a gene: 6. CDR3 sequence: CASSLGTSGRGNTDTQYF. CDR3 nucleotides: TGCGCCAGCAGCTTGGGAACTAGCGGGAGGGGTAACACAGATACGCAGTATTTT.

This chain uses TRBV5-1 with TRBJ1-1, with D possibly matching TRBD1 (5 bases). Per the germline V gene, CDR1 is SGHRS and CDR2 is YFSETQ. The CDR3 totals 15 residues. V was pared by 4 bases and J by 1 base, with 14 bases between. The CDR3 is CASSPGGSQNTEAFF. CDR3 sequence (DNA): TGCGCCAGCAGCCCCGGGGGGAGCCAGAACACTGAAGCTTTCTTT.

The J gene is TRBJ2-3, the V gene TRBV5-1, with D possibly being TRBD1 (6 bases). The CDR3 extends over 17 amino acids. V lost 0 bases, J lost 2 bases, and 16 bases lay in between. In germline, CDR1 is SGHRS, CDR2 YFSETQ. The CDR3 sequence: CASSLGRAGTYTDTQYF. For the CDR3, the DNA is TGCGCCAGCAGCTTGGGGAGAGCAGGGACATACACAGATACGCAGTATTTT.

The CDR3 DNA is TGTGCCACCAGCAGAGATAGTTCGTCGGGACTTTACTACAATGAGCAGTTCTTC. This sequence encodes CATSRDSSSGLYYNEQFF. This chain uses TRBV15 with TRBJ2-1; TRBD2 is a possible D gene (6 bases). With 0 bases removed from V and 3 bases from J, the gap between germline ends came to 18 bases. CDR1 is LNHNV and CDR2 is YYDKDF in the germline V gene (reference sequence). This CDR3 contains 18 residues.

V is TRBV19 and J is TRBJ2-2; TRBD2 aligns across 9 bases. Unmatched junction bases numbered 12, after V lost 6 bases and J lost 4 bases. This CDR3 has 17 amino acids. CDR1 is LNHDA and CDR2 is SQIVND in the germline V gene (reference sequence). In DNA form, the CDR3 reads TGTGCCAGTAGGTTAGCGGGAGCGGGGTTAGGCACCGGGGAGCTGTTTTTT. Translated: CASRLAGAGLGTGELFF.

This clone was detected only a few times. The chain uses TRBV5-1 and TRBJ1-3; D gene ambiguous. Germline V gene data show CDR1 as SGHRS and CDR2 as YFSETQ. The CDR3 has 12 amino acids. Trimming cost V 7 bases and J 10 bases, with 15 bases left between them. CDR3 nucleotides: TGCGCCAGCGGGAGGGATGCGGAGACCATATATTTT. Amino acids: CASGRDAETIYF.

The J gene is TRBJ2-7, the V gene TRBV28; possibly TRBD1 for D (5 bases). Deletions cut 9 bases from V and 0 bases from J, with 24 bases between. The V gene's germline CDR1 is MDHEN and CDR2 SYDVKM. This CDR3 comprises 17 residues. CDR3 region: CASRGQGPLKISYEQYF. CDR3 in DNA: TGTGCCAGTCGTGGGCAGGGCCCCCTAAAGATCTCCTACGAGCAGTACTTC.

The chain joins TRBV6-6 to TRBJ1-2; weak D call: TRBD1 (5 bases). CDR3 length: 15 amino acids. V lost 6 bases to trimming and J lost 4 bases, with 18 bases between them. The germline V gene encodes CDR1 MNHNY and CDR2 SVGAGI (reference sequence). Written as DNA, the CDR3 is TGTGCCAGCAGCCCCCCTCCAGACAGCTCCTATGGCTACACCTTC. This translates into CASSPPPDSSYGYTF.

The chain joins TRBV15 to TRBJ2-1; weak D call: TRBD2 (6 bases). From germline, CDR1 is LNHNV and CDR2 YYDKDF (reference sequence). This CDR3 spans 16 amino acids. Trimming left V 4 bases short and J 8 bases short, with 21 bases between. In DNA form, the CDR3 reads TGTGCCACCAGCACTCCTAAACGGGAGTACCGCGATGAGCAGTTCTTC. Protein sequence: CATSTPKREYRDEQFF. The entire variable domain, with the rest obtained from reference TRBV15 and TRBJ2-1, is as follows: DAMVIQNPRYQVTQFGKPVTLSCSQTLNHNVMYWYQQKSSQAPKLLFHYYDKDFNNEADTPDNFQSRRPNTSFCFLDIRSPGLGDTAMYLCATSTPKREYRDEQFFGPGTRLTVL.

The chain recombines TRBV5-1 with TRBJ1-1; D is possibly TRBD1 (6 bases). Germline CDR1 reads SGHRS; CDR2 reads YFSETQ. Trimming stripped 5 bases from V and 2 bases from J, with 10 bases between. This CDR3 is 13 amino acids long. The CDR3 sequence: CASRDSFNTEAFF. DNA of the CDR3: TGCGCCAGCAGGGACAGCTTTAACACTGAAGCTTTCTTT.

The V and J genes are TRBV28 and TRBJ2-2; 8 bases line up with TRBD2. The CDR3 spans 17 residues. The V gene end was trimmed by 6 bases and the J gene end by 4 bases; junction bases not matched to a gene: 13. CDR1 and CDR2 (germline): MDHEN, SYDVKM. The CDR3 DNA follows: TGTGCCAGCAGACCTCTCCTCGCGGGGGGCCTCACCGGGGAGCTGTTTTTT. Amino acids: CASRPLLAGGLTGELFF. Looking up the rest from reference TRBV28 and TRBJ2-2 gives the full variable domain: DVKVTQSSRYLVKRTGEKVFLECVQDMDHENMFWYRQDPGLGLRLIYFSYDVKMKEKGDIPEGYSVSREKKERFSLILESASTNQTSMYLCASRPLLAGGLTGELFFGEGSRLTVL.

In this sample, this clone turned up once. The gene calls are TRBV7-9 and TRBJ1-2; D is perhaps TRBD1 (5 bases). The CDR3 contains 15 residues. CDR1 SEHNR and CDR2 FQNEAQ come from the germline V gene (reference sequence). V gave up 5 bases and J gave up 8 bases, with 21 bases separating them. The chain's CDR3 is CASSLEQGLGQGYTF. CDR3 nucleotides: TGTGCCAGCAGCCTCGAGCAGGGTTTAGGTCAAGGCTACACCTTC.

This clone was counted a single time. The chain recombines TRBV7-9 with TRBJ2-1, with 10 positions matching TRBD2. From germline, CDR1 is SEHNR and CDR2 FQNEAQ (reference sequence). This CDR3 contains 15 residues. V lost 4 bases to trimming and J lost 7 bases; unmatched junction nucleotides: 7. CDR3 amino acids: CASSSGTSEVNEQFF. For the CDR3, the DNA is TGTGCCAGCAGCTCCGGGACTAGCGAGGTGAATGAGCAGTTCTTC. Drawing the rest from reference TRBV7-9 and TRBJ2-1, the complete variable domain is DTGVSQNPRHKITKRGQNVTFRCDPISEHNRLYWYRQTLGQGPEFLTYFQNEAQLEKSRLLSDRFSAERPKGSFSTLEIQRTEQGDSAMYLCASSSGTSEVNEQFFGPGTRLTVL.

The chain employs TRBV6-5 and TRBJ2-4, with D perhaps matching TRBD2 (6 bases). This CDR3 has 13 amino acids. The V end lost 1 base, the J end lost 6 bases, and 7 bases lay between the germline ends. Germline V CDR1 and CDR2: MNHEY, SVGAGI. The CDR3 loop is CASSYYGGNIQYF. The CDR3 DNA follows: TGTGCCAGCAGTTACTACGGGGGAAACATTCAGTACTTC.

The chain is built from TRBV5-6 and TRBJ2-7; possible D gene TRBD1, 6 bases. The V end lost 4 bases, the J end lost 3 bases, and 23 bases lay between the germline ends. CDR1 and CDR2 from the germline V gene are SGHDT and YYEEEE. This CDR3 region has 17 residues. The CDR3 DNA reads as TGTGCCAGCAGCCCGATTCTGACGGACACAGGGTTCTACGAGCAGTACTTC. This translates into CASSPILTDTGFYEQYF.

This chain connects TRBV5-6 to TRBJ1-4; 10 bases map to TRBD1. Trimming removed 6 bases from V and 8 bases from J; junction bases left unmatched: 10. CDR1 and CDR2 from the germline V gene are SGHDT and YYEEEE. The CDR3 has 15 amino acids. The CDR3 coding sequence is TGTGCCAGCACCTTCTTGACAGGGGGCAACGAAAAACTGTTTTTT. It codes for CASTFLTGGNEKLFF.

This clone is a singleton in its sample. This rearrangement joins TRBV25-1 to TRBJ1-5; the D is unclear. Trimming pared 0 bases from V and 8 bases from J, leaving 11 bases between. The CDR3 is made up of 14 amino acids. Germline V gene lookup returns CDR1 MGHDK and CDR2 SYGVNS. The CDR3 here is CASSEYGLGEPQHF. The DNA of the CDR3 is TGTGCCAGCAGTGAATACGGGCTCGGGGAGCCCCAGCATTTT.

The gene calls are TRBV5-1 and TRBJ2-7, with D hard to call. The CDR3 sequence is 15 residues long. Germline loops: CDR1 SGHRS, CDR2 YFSETQ. Trimming took 3 bases from V and 7 from J, leaving 20 bases between them. The CDR3 region has the DNA TGCGCCAGCAGCTCACTATCGGCCCCGAGAAAAGAGCAGTACTTC. Translated, it gives CASSSLSAPRKEQYF.